Listed here are 24 T cell receptor beta chains from one sample, sequenced in a study of technical replicates of blood from a few donors (dated by TCRdb to about 2017). Libraries came from the immunoSEQ multiplex PCR assay. What TCRdb holds here is the immuneACCESS table cut down to in-frame rearrangements. Part of the clones is not present; checked against another copy, under half of the missing clones reflect an unresolved V gene, and the others are unexplained. Counted in this sample were about 75,000 clones; about 97% of them appeared once. In total, the top ten clones hold less than 0.2% of the sample. The specimen was T cells isolated from PBMCs. These receptors all stem from a human donor in good health.

The chain has TRBV2 and TRBJ2-3; D is possibly TRBD2 (5 bases). The length of the CDR3 is 13 residues. Looked up from germline, CDR1 is SNHLY and CDR2 is FYNNEI. V lost 6 bases, J lost 2 bases, and 9 bases lay in between. The CDR3 reads CASRLVYTDTQYF. DNA of the CDR3: TGTGCCAGCAGACTAGTTTACACAGATACGCAGTATTTT.

This chain joins TRBV7-2 and TRBJ2-5, with 16 bases aligning to TRBD2. CDR3 length: 17 residues. Germline CDR1 is SGHTA and CDR2 is FQGNSA. J gave up 5 bases and V 3 bases, and 6 bases lay outside the gene matches. The DNA for the CDR3 is TGTGCCAGCAGCTTTGGGACTAGCGGGGGGGCCCGGGAGACCCAGTACTTC. Amino acid sequence: CASSFGTSGGARETQYF.

The chain uses TRBV12-5 and TRBJ2-3; 11 nucleotides line up with TRBD2. CDR1 is LGHNT and CDR2 is FRNRAP in the germline V gene. The J segment lost 1 base and the V segment lost 6 bases, leaving 6 bases of the junction unmatched. The CDR3 contains 16 residues. In nucleotides, the CDR3 is TGTGCTAGTGGACTAGCGGGAGAGGTTCGCACAGATACGCAGTATTTT. It yields the protein CASGLAGEVRTDTQYF.

This chain uses TRBV6-5 with TRBJ1-1; 8 bases are a match to TRBD1. The ends lost 6 bases at V and 7 bases at J; junction bases unmatched: 13. Germline V gene lookup returns CDR1 MNHEY and CDR2 SVGAGI. This CDR3 region has 15 residues. As DNA, the CDR3 is TGTGCCAGCAGCCACCAGGACAGGGTGGGAGGTGAAGCTTTCTTT. Protein: CASSHQDRVGGEAFF.

Here the CDR3 reads CASSSLAGLNTGELFF. DNA of the CDR3: TGTGCCAGCAGCTCTTTAGCCGGGTTGAACACCGGGGAGCTGTTTTTT. V is TRBV7-6 and J is TRBJ2-2, with no clear D. Deletions cut 4 bases from V and 1 base from J, with 13 bases between. Germline CDR1 SGHVS, CDR2 FNYEAQ. The CDR3 has 16 amino acids.

This rearrangement joins TRBV19 to TRBJ2-7; TRBD1 is a possible D gene (6 bases). The V and J ends lost 4 bases and 6 bases respectively, with 16 bases between them. Germline V gives CDR1 LNHDA, CDR2 SQIVND (reference sequence). The CDR3 sequence is 14 residues long. CDR3 loop: CASSTDRFGAEQYF. The CDR3 DNA follows: TGTGCCAGTAGTACCGACAGGTTTGGGGCCGAGCAGTACTTC.

This sequence joins TRBV4-1 and TRBJ2-7; 8 bases fit TRBD1. The V and J ends lost 1 base and 2 bases, in that order; junction bases with no gene match: 1. Germline loops: CDR1 MGHRA, CDR2 YSYEKL. The CDR3 is 14 amino acids. DNA of the CDR3: TGCGCCAGCAGCCAAGCGGGACAGGCCTACGAGCAGTACTTC. This codes for CASSQAGQAYEQYF.

The rearrangement joins TRBV4-1 to TRBJ2-7; a possible D gene is TRBD1 (6 bases). The ends were cut back, 2 bases at V and 3 bases at J, with 8 bases in the middle. The CDR3 contains 13 residues. Germline CDR1 MGHRA, CDR2 YSYEKL. The CDR3 loop reads CASSQKDSYEQYF. CDR3 coding DNA: TGCGCCAGCAGCCAAAAGGACAGCTACGAGCAGTACTTC.

This sequence joins TRBV5-4 and TRBJ2-2; D gene uncertain. With 4 bases removed from V and 4 bases from J, the gap between germline ends came to 11 bases. Germline loops: CDR1 SGHNT, CDR2 YYREEE (reference sequence). The CDR3 sequence is 14 residues long. The CDR3 loop is CASSRSLSTGELFF. The CDR3, as DNA: TGTGCCAGCAGCCGAAGTCTAAGCACCGGGGAGCTGTTTTTT.

The chain uses TRBV29-1 and TRBJ2-3; tentatively, D is TRBD2 (6 bases). The CDR3 contains 13 residues. The V end lost 2 bases, the J end lost 7 bases, and 13 bases lay between the germline ends. Germline loops: CDR1 SQVTM, CDR2 ANQGSEA. CDR3 loop: CSVEPTGTYTQYF. The CDR3 DNA is TGCAGCGTTGAACCGACCGGGACTTATACGCAGTATTTT.

This chain uses TRBV27 with TRBJ1-1, with a possible D match to TRBD1 (5 bases). The CDR3 has 19 residues. Germline V lookup: CDR1 MNHEY, CDR2 SMNVEV (reference sequence). Trimming took 4 bases from V and 0 from J, leaving 24 bases between them. CDR3 sequence reads: CASSSLYIPLTEMNTEAFF. The CDR3 nucleotides are TGTGCCAGCAGTTCATTATATATACCCCTGACAGAGATGAACACTGAAGCTTTCTTT.

This chain uses TRBV2 with TRBJ1-2, with D tentatively TRBD1 (6 bases). The germline gives CDR1 SNHLY, CDR2 FYNNEI. Trimming shortened V by 7 bases and J by 5 bases, and 11 bases separated the two germline ends. The CDR3 loop spans 12 amino acids. CDR3 sequence: CASTDRMYGYTF. In DNA, the CDR3 is TGTGCCAGCACCGACAGGATGTATGGCTACACCTTC.

This sequence joins TRBV5-1 and TRBJ2-3; no firm D call. CDR3 size: 14 residues. V lost 4 bases, J lost 2 bases, and 11 bases lay in between. Germline lookup yields CDR1 SGHRS and CDR2 YFSETQ. CDR3: CASSLGDHTDTQYF. The CDR3 bases are TGCGCCAGCAGCCTCGGAGACCACACAGATACGCAGTATTTT. The full variable domain, rest sourced from reference TRBV5-1 and TRBJ2-3, is KAGVTQTPRYLIKTRGQQVTLSCSPISGHRSVSWYQQTPGQGLQFLFEYFSETQRNKGNFPGRFSGRQFSNSRSEMNVSTLELGDSALYLCASSLGDHTDTQYFGPGTRLTVL.

The chain joins TRBV11-2 to TRBJ2-5; the D gene is possibly TRBD2 (7 bases). The V gene lost 0 bases and the J gene lost 5 bases, with 13 bases spanning the gap. Per the germline V gene, CDR1 is SGHAT and CDR2 is FQNNGV. The CDR3 consists of 15 residues. The CDR3 loop is CASSLDGRGGETQYF. The CDR3 bases are TGTGCCAGCAGCTTAGATGGCAGGGGAGGGGAGACCCAGTACTTC.

The V and J genes are TRBV29-1 and TRBJ1-1; D is undetermined. Trimming shortened V by 7 bases and J by 7 bases, and 22 bases separated the two germline ends. Per the germline V gene, CDR1 is SQVTM and CDR2 is ANQGSEA. The CDR3 totals 14 residues. The CDR3, as DNA: TGCAGCGCAACCATCCAGTTCTTGGAGGGTGAAGCTTTCTTT. This codes for CSATIQFLEGEAFF. The full variable domain, completed using reference TRBV29-1 and TRBJ1-1, is SAVISQKPSRDICQRGTSLTIQCQVDSQVTMMFWYRQQPGQSLTLIATANQGSEATYESGFVIDKFPISRPNLTFSTLTVSNMSPEDSSIYLCSATIQFLEGEAFFGQGTRLTVV.

The chain uses TRBV9 and TRBJ2-1, with unresolved D. Germline assignment: CDR1 SGDLS and CDR2 YYNGEE. Deletions cut 3 bases from V and 5 bases from J, with 18 bases between. The CDR3 is 16 amino acids. The CDR3 DNA reads as TGTGCCAGCAGCGCCAGGAAGTCGAAGCCCGACAATGAGCAGTTCTTC. Translating gives CASSARKSKPDNEQFF.

The chain uses TRBV7-9 and TRBJ1-4; 7 positions agree with TRBD1. V trimming: 2 bases; J trimming: 2 bases; junction bases outside the gene matches: 5. This CDR3 spans 16 amino acids. Germline V CDR1 and CDR2: SEHNR, FQNEAQ (reference sequence). The DNA of the CDR3 is TGTGCCAGCAGCTTAACCACAGGGGAGACTAATGAAAAACTGTTTTTT. Protein sequence: CASSLTTGETNEKLFF.

The gene calls are TRBV29-1 and TRBJ1-1; no reliable D call. The germline gives CDR1 SQVTM, CDR2 ANQGSEA. V lost 7 bases and J 3 bases, leaving 15 bases between the germline ends. This CDR3 spans 13 amino acids. The CDR3 bases are TGCAGCGCGACCTTGCGAGGGCACACTGAAGCTTTCTTT. This encodes CSATLRGHTEAFF.

The chain employs TRBV29-1 and TRBJ1-3; 8 positions match TRBD1. V lost 6 bases, J lost 5 bases, and 9 bases stayed unmatched. Germline loops: CDR1 SQVTM, CDR2 ANQGSEA. The CDR3 covers 14 residues. In DNA, the CDR3 is TGCAGCGTCATGGACAGGGACGATCGAAACACCATATATTTT. Residues: CSVMDRDDRNTIYF.

The J gene is TRBJ1-5, the V gene TRBV6-5; D gene unclear. The V end lost 0 bases, the J end lost 0 bases, and 9 bases lay between the germline ends. The germline CDR1 and CDR2 sequences are MNHEY and SVGAGI. The length of the CDR3 is 16 residues. Here the CDR3 DNA reads TGTGCCAGCAGTTACTCCCCCACCGGTAGCAATCAGCCCCAGCATTTT. This gives the protein CASSYSPTGSNQPQHF.

The rearrangement joins TRBV6-5 to TRBJ1-1; unclear D gene. V lost 2 bases, J lost 1 base, and 8 bases lay in between. The CDR3 covers 14 residues. The germline CDR1 and CDR2 sequences are MNHEY and SVGAGI. DNA for the CDR3: TGTGCCAGCAGTTACACTCACGAGAACACTGAAGCTTTCTTT. This translates into CASSYTHENTEAFF.

The chain recombines TRBV7-8 with TRBJ2-7, with a tentative D call TRBD2 (6 bases). Germline lookup yields CDR1 SGHVS and CDR2 FQNEAQ. V was shortened by 6 bases and J by 7 bases, with 22 bases between the two germline ends. This CDR3 has 15 residues. CDR3 amino acids: CASSWGRSLTGEQYF. CDR3 coding DNA: TGTGCCAGCAGTTGGGGGAGGTCCCTAACGGGAGAGCAGTACTTC.

V is TRBV29-1 and J is TRBJ2-5; the match to TRBD2 covers 11 bases. The tail of the sequence fits TRBJ2-7 better, so the J call may be wrong. Germline values: CDR1 SQVTM, CDR2 ANQGSEA. The CDR3 runs to 17 residues. The DNA of the CDR3 is TGCAGCGTTGAAAAAAGGATGGGGACTAGCGGTACCTACGAGCAGTACTTC. This encodes CSVEKRMGTSGTYEQYF.

CDR3: CASSYLGSGEAFF. DNA of the CDR3: TGTGCCAGCAGCTATCTAGGTAGCGGCGAAGCTTTCTTT. V is TRBV11-2 and J is TRBJ1-1; D call uncertain. The germline V gene has CDR1 SGHAT and CDR2 FQNNGV. The CDR3 is 13 residues long. Trimming took 4 bases from V and 8 from J, leaving 14 bases between them.